The rows below give T cell receptor beta chains drawn from one sample of a study of blood T cell repertoires in COVID-19. The method was immunoSEQ multiplex PCR; TCRdb's version includes in-frame clones alone and lacks a portion of them. The profile shows under 200,000 clones, over 70% of them singletons. Sequences were obtained from PBMCs or T cells enriched from blood (not recorded which). Every receptor here comes from a woman aged 60-75 years who had recovered from COVID-19. Each CDR3 is given with its conserved first and last residue. D genes are given only for firm matches. Size is stated for part of the rows, as once, few or many counts, or as a class when the clone is expanded.

abundance | j_gene | v_gene | d_gene | CDR3nt | CDR3aa
. | TRBJ2-1 | TRBV19 | . | TGTGCCAGTAGTATTCTGGAGGGTTCTTACAATGAGCAGTTCTTC | CASSILEGSYNEQFF
. | TRBJ2-2 | TRBV7-8 | TRBD2 | TGTGCCAGCAGCTTAGGACCAGCGGGGGGGCCCGCCGGGGAGCTGTTTTTT | CASSLGPAGGPAGELFF
. | TRBJ1-1 | TRBV18 | . | TGTGCCAGCTCACCACTGGCCGGGGAAGGAAGGGCTGAAGCTTTCTTT | CASSPLAGEGRAEAFF
. | TRBJ1-1 | TRBV6-6 | . | TGTGCCAGCAACCACTTAATTAACACTGAAGCTTTCTTT | CASNHLINTEAFF
. | TRBJ1-2 | TRBV7-9 | . | TGTGCCAGCAGCTTACTTAACTATGGCTACACCTTC | CASSLLNYGYTF
. | TRBJ1-2 | TRBV2 | . | TGTGCCAGCAGTCGGGAGCGCAGGGACGGCTACACCTTC | CASSRERRDGYTF
. | TRBJ2-7 | TRBV6-2/TRBV6-3 | TRBD2 | TGTGCCAGCAGTTCTGGGCTTCGGGAGGTGGACGAGCAGTACTTC | CASSSGLREVDEQYF
. | TRBJ2-3 | TRBV4-1 | TRBD2 | TGCGCCAGCAGCCACCGTGCACCGGGACTAGGGACAGATACGCAGTATTTT | CASSHRAPGLGTDTQYF
. | TRBJ1-3 | TRBV21-1 | . | TGTGCCAGCAGCAATGGACAGTACTCTGGAAACACCATATATTTT | CASSNGQYSGNTIYF
. | TRBJ2-3 | TRBV10-3 | . | TGTGCCACCTGGCGGGGCTCTAGCACAGATACGCAGTATTTT | CATWRGSSTDTQYF
. | TRBJ2-1 | TRBV18 | . | TGTGCCAGCTCACCCCCCGAACGGGAAGTTGGCAATGAGCAGTTCTTC | CASSPPEREVGNEQFF
many | TRBJ1-3 | TRBV5-6 | . | TGTGCCAGCAGCTTGATCAGGGCTGTCTTCGGAAACACCATATATTTT | CASSLIRAVFGNTIYF
. | TRBJ2-3 | TRBV6-1 | . | TGTGCCAGCAGTGAAGCGGCCTCTCTTGGGAGCCCTTCAGATACGCAGTATTTT | CASSEAASLGSPSDTQYF
. | TRBJ2-5 | TRBV6-5 | . | TGTGCCAGCAGTTACGTCGGGGTGGAGACCCAGTACTTC | CASSYVGVETQYF
. | TRBJ1-2 | TRBV29-1 | TRBD1 | TGCAGCGAGCAACAGGGGCCGTATGGCTACACCTTC | CSEQQGPYGYTF
. | TRBJ2-1 | TRBV2 | TRBD1 | TGTGCCAGCAGCGGACAGGGGGAAAGCCTCTTC | CASSGQGESLF
. | TRBJ2-2 | TRBV4-1 | . | TGCGCCAGCAGCCAAGATCCAGGTGCCGGGGAGCTGTTTTTT | CASSQDPGAGELFF
. | TRBJ1-2 | TRBV4-2 | . | TGTGCCAGCAGCCAAGAGGCTCTCTATGGCTACACCTTC | CASSQEALYGYTF
. | TRBJ2-3 | TRBV3-1/TRBV3-2 | TRBD2 | TGTGCCAGCAGCCATATCGCAGCGGGGGCTTATGGGGATACGCAGTATTTT | CASSHIAAGAYGDTQYF
once | TRBJ1-2 | TRBV4-2 | . | TGTGCCAGCAGCCAAGATATCGCGGCAGGGGATGGCTACACCTTC | CASSQDIAAGDGYTF
few | TRBJ1-2 | TRBV2 | . | TGTGCCAGCAGTGTCTCCTATGGCTACACCTTC | CASSVSYGYTF
. | TRBJ1-2 | TRBV19 | . | TGTGCCAGTAGTGAGACACCATCTAACTATGGCTACACCTTC | CASSETPSNYGYTF
. | TRBJ1-1 | TRBV30 | TRBD1 | TGTGCCTGGTTCCGATATGGGACAGGGACTGAAGCTTTCTTT | CAWFRYGTGTEAFF
. | TRBJ1-5 | TRBV12-5 | TRBD1 | TGTGCTAGTGGCCGGACAGGGGGCAATCAGCCCCAGCATTTT | CASGRTGGNQPQHF
. | TRBJ2-5 | TRBV11-2 | . | TGTGCCAGCAGCCACCTACGGGGGAAAGAGACCCAGTACTTC | CASSHLRGKETQYF
. | TRBJ1-3 | TRBV30 | . | TGTGCCTGGAGCCCTTACGGACTGGCCGGGGTCAGGCACACCATATATTTT | CAWSPYGLAGVRHTIYF
few | TRBJ2-3 | TRBV7-2 | . | TGTGCCAGCAGCTTAGGGCCGGCGGGGCTTTCCACAGATACGCAGTATTTT | CASSLGPAGLSTDTQYF
. | TRBJ1-4 | TRBV19 | TRBD1 | TGTGCCAGTAGTATGCTGGGACAGGGTAATGAAAAACTGTTTTTT | CASSMLGQGNEKLFF
few | TRBJ1-2 | TRBV14 | TRBD1 | TGTGCCAGCAGCCCACGACAGGGTATAGGGGACTATGGCTACACCTTC | CASSPRQGIGDYGYTF
. | TRBJ2-7 | TRBV11-2 | TRBD2 | TGTGCCAGCAGCCAAGGGAGGGACTACGAGCAGTACTTC | CASSQGRDYEQYF
. | TRBJ2-1 | TRBV18 | . | TGTGCCAGCTCACCAGGCACAGGGACCTACAATGAGCAGTTCTTC | CASSPGTGTYNEQFF
. | TRBJ1-5 | TRBV27 | TRBD1 | TGTGCCAGCAGTTTATCGTTCCCAGGGGGCTCACGCAATCAGCCCCAGCATTTT | CASSLSFPGGSRNQPQHF
. | TRBJ2-5 | TRBV5-1 | TRBD1 | TGCGCCAGCAGAACATCGGACAGGGCGGGAGAGACCCAGTACTTC | CASRTSDRAGETQYF
. | TRBJ1-3 | TRBV14 | TRBD1 | TGTGCCAGCAGCCAACCGGACAGGAGAAACACCATATATTTT | CASSQPDRRNTIYF
. | TRBJ1-1 | TRBV2 | . | TGTGCCGCTGGAGTAAACACTGAAGCTTTCTTT | CAAGVNTEAFF
. | TRBJ2-1 | TRBV12-3/TRBV12-4 | TRBD1 | TGTGCCAGCACGGACAGGGGCCACAATGAGCAGTTCTTC | CASTDRGHNEQFF
. | TRBJ1-2 | TRBV14 | TRBD1 | TGTGCCAGCAGCCAAGATGACAGGGGTTGGTATGGCTACACCTTC | CASSQDDRGWYGYTF
. | TRBJ2-7 | TRBV11-2 | TRBD2 | TGTGCCAGCAGACGTGGACTAGCGGGGGGGAACGAGCAGTACTTC | CASRRGLAGGNEQYF
. | TRBJ1-6 | TRBV5-1 | . | TGCGCCAGCAGCCTCGGTGAGCTGGCAGGGGATTCACCCCTCCACTTT | CASSLGELAGDSPLHF
once | TRBJ2-7 | TRBV6-5 | . | TGTGCCCTAAGCCAGACTGGGTCCTACGAGCAGTACTTC | CALSQTGSYEQYF
. | TRBJ2-5 | TRBV14 | . | TGTGCCAGCAGGGAATACGGGGGGCCGCAGGAGACCCAGTACTTC | CASREYGGPQETQYF
. | TRBJ2-1 | TRBV19 | . | TGTGCCAGTAGTATCCGAGCAACTGAGCAGTTCTTC | CASSIRATEQFF
. | TRBJ1-1 | TRBV18 | TRBD1 | TGTGCCAGCTCACCGATGGCGGACAGGGGCACTGAAGCTTTCTTT | CASSPMADRGTEAFF
. | TRBJ1-1 | TRBV19 | TRBD1 | TGTGCCAGTAAGGGCAGGGGGTACACTGAAGCTTTCTTT | CASKGRGYTEAFF
few | TRBJ2-7 | TRBV7-2 | TRBD1 | TGTGCCAGCAGCTTAGGACAGGGCCACGATCGGCAACTCTACGAGCAGTACTTC | CASSLGQGHDRQLYEQYF
. | TRBJ2-2 | TRBV6-4 | . | TGTGCCAGCAGGGCCCCCTGGGGGGAGCTGTTTTTT | CASRAPWGELFF
. | TRBJ2-7 | TRBV5-6 | . | TGTGCCAGCAGCTTCAACAGCCGCTACGAGCAGTACTTC | CASSFNSRYEQYF
. | TRBJ1-3 | TRBV6-5 | . | TGTGCCAGCAACCTACAGGGCTCTGGAAACACCATATATTTT | CASNLQGSGNTIYF
. | TRBJ1-6 | TRBV7-2 | . | TGTGCCAGCAGCTTAAAAACAGGGACAAATTCACCCCTCCACTTT | CASSLKTGTNSPLHF
. | TRBJ2-3 | TRBV2 | TRBD1 | TGTGCCAGCATCTCGGGACAGACTTCCACAGATACGCAGTATTTT | CASISGQTSTDTQYF
. | TRBJ1-2 | TRBV29-1 | TRBD1 | TGCAGCGCAGGGGACAGGGGAGGCGGTGGCTACACCTTC | CSAGDRGGGGYTF
. | TRBJ2-1 | TRBV24-1 | . | TGTGCCACCGGGGGGGACAGGAGCTCCTACAATGAGCAGTTCTTC | CATGGDRSSYNEQFF
. | TRBJ1-1 | TRBV2 | . | TGTGCCAGCAGTGCAGGGCGTCGGGCTGAAGCTTTCTTT | CASSAGRRAEAFF
. | TRBJ2-5 | TRBV5-1 | TRBD1 | TGCGCCAGCAGCGGCCGGGACAGGGGTAAGGAGACCCAGTACTTC | CASSGRDRGKETQYF
. | TRBJ2-4 | TRBV7-2 | TRBD2 | TGTGCCAGCAGCCTCGGACTAGCGGGGACCAAAAACATTCAGTACTTC | CASSLGLAGTKNIQYF